This T cell receptor (beta chain) came from a study of blood T cell repertoires in COVID-19. Across the whole study: Both acute and convalescent COVID-19 samples were obtained from the United States, Italy and Spain. PBMCs, B-cell-depleted T cells, or T cells provided the cDNA or gDNA that made up the material.

In the source study's methods: Amplification with reference gene primers provided the estimates of nucleated cell counts. Clones were read by immunoSEQ multiplex PCR, and TCRdb kept only the in-frame ones, dropping some. V and J calls and clone size are given by that table; D and trimming were obtained from the DNA. This table holds about 190,000 clones, around 80% found once. Seattle researchers signed up patients amid active infection and tracked them longitudinally. The CDR3 sequence is 13 residues long. V was trimmed by 4 bases and J by 5 bases, leaving 9 bases between them. Germline V gene lookup returns CDR1 SGHTA and CDR2 FQGTGA.

Sequenced: peripheral blood. This sequence originates from a woman aged 60-75 years with COVID-19, enrolled during active disease. J is TRBJ2-1 and V is TRBV7-3, with D uncertain. The CDR3 nucleotides are TGTGCCAGCAGCTCAGGAACCCACAATGAGCAGTTCTTC. Its protein is CASSSGTHNEQFF.